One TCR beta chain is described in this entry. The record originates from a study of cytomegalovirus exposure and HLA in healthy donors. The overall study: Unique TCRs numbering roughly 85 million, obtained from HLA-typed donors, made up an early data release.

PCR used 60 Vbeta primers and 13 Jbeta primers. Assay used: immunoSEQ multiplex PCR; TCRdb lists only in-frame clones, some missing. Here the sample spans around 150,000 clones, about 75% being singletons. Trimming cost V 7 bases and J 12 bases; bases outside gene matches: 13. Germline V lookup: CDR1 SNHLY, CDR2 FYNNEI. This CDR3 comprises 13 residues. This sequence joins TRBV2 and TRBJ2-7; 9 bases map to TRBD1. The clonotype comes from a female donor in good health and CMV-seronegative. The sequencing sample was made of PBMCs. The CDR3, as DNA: TGTGCCAGCAATACCGGGACAGGGTTCTCTTTGTACTTC. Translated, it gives CASNTGTGFSLYF. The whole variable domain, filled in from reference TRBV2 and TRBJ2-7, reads EPEVTQTPSHQVTQMGQEVILRCVPISNHLYFYWYRQILGQKVEFLVSFYNNEISEKSEIFDDQFSVERPDGSNFTLKIRSTKLEDSAMYFCASNTGTGFSLYFGPGTRLTVT.